A selection of T cell receptor beta chains follows, all from one sample in a study of blood T cell repertoires in COVID-19. Libraries were prepared by immunoSEQ multiplex PCR; TCRdb keeps only in-frame clonotypes and omits some of them. The table records about 200,000 clones, around 81% of them present only once. Sequencing was performed on peripheral blood. The receptors were sampled from a man in his sixties with COVID-19, enrolled during active disease. The conserved cysteine and the conserved F or W are not part of the CDR3 here. Size tells how often a clone was seen (once, few, many) or the class of an expanded clone, and some rows leave it out.

clone_size	j_call	v_call	cdr3_aa
-	TRBJ1-2	TRBV3-1/TRBV3-2	ASSQDLTGYGYT
-	TRBJ1-5	TRBV5-4	ASSPDRDSNQPQH
-	TRBJ1-1	TRBV29-1	SVDAQVGEAF
-	TRBJ1-5	TRBV5-1	ASSLGTGINQPQH
-	TRBJ1-3	TRBV18	ASRGTGPGNTIY
-	-	TRBV19	ASSVTGTSSNSYEQY
-	TRBJ1-1	TRBV29-1	SVEEGLVEAF
-	TRBJ2-7	TRBV19	ASSVGPSYEQY
-	TRBJ1-5	TRBV28	ASTERGLFYSNQPQH
once	TRBJ2-7	TRBV7-9	ASSLGTGASNEQY
few	TRBJ1-2	TRBV6-2/TRBV6-3	ASSYSRDIGYGYT
-	TRBJ2-4	TRBV7-9	ASSPPPGTRAKNIQY
-	TRBJ2-2	TRBV18	ASSPDFANTGELF
-	TRBJ2-1	TRBV30	ASRGIGGTSEQF
-	TRBJ2-5	TRBV19	ASSFRAASGQETQY
-	TRBJ2-3	TRBV5-1	ASSSTGTLITDTQY
-	TRBJ1-5	TRBV6-5	ASRAGDQPQH
-	TRBJ1-3	TRBV10-2	ASSEGARGNTIY
-	TRBJ1-2	TRBV7-2	ASSLNQGAGYT
-	TRBJ2-7	TRBV5-1	ASSLEPGAYSYEQY